A single sample is the source of the 9 T cell receptor beta chains below, sequenced in a study of control samples from healthy donors and cancer patients. Method: immunoSEQ multiplex PCR; TCRdb's copy keeps in-frame clones and lacks some. The profile shows approximately 150,000 clones, 96% of them singletons. The sample taken for sequencing was blood. These receptors came from a woman aged 30 to 39 in good health.

This chain connects TRBV7-9 to TRBJ2-2, with TRBD2 identical over 10 bases. Per the germline V gene, CDR1 is SEHNR and CDR2 is FQNEAQ (reference sequence). V trimming: 10 bases; J trimming: 3 bases; junction bases outside the gene matches: 14. This CDR3 contains 17 residues. In nucleotides, the CDR3 is TGTGCCAACGCGGGGCTAGCGGGAGCAATTTACACCGGGGAGCTGTTTTTT. Amino acids: CANAGLAGAIYTGELFF.

The chain uses TRBV10-3 and TRBJ2-5; 12 nucleotides agree with TRBD2. Per the germline V gene, CDR1 is ENHRY and CDR2 is SYGVKD. This CDR3 contains 19 residues. The junction had 16 bases not matched to a gene; V was cut back by 3 bases and J by 5 bases. The CDR3 nucleotides read TGTGCCATCAGTGAACTTCCTGGGGTACTAGCGGGAGGTGGGGAGACCCAGTACTTC. Translation gives CAISELPGVLAGGGETQYF.

This clone was detected once. In nucleotides, the CDR3 is TGTGCCAGCAGCCAAGAACGGGCAGATACGCAGTATTTT. Encoded protein: CASSQERADTQYF. The chain is built from TRBV3-1 (or the pseudogene TRBV3-2) and TRBJ2-3, with D uncertain. Germline V gives CDR1 LGHDT, CDR2 YNNKEL (reference sequence). The CDR3 has 13 residues. The ends were cut back, 0 bases at V and 4 bases at J, with 5 bases in the middle.

This clone showed up just once. V usage is TRBV5-4 and J usage is TRBJ2-3; TRBD2 might be the D (6 bases). The V end was cut by 5 bases, the J end by 2 bases, with 15 bases between. The CDR3 contains 15 residues. Per the germline V gene, CDR1 is SGHNT and CDR2 is YYREEE (reference sequence). The CDR3 bases are TGTGCCAGCAGTGAACAGACGGGAGACACAGATACGCAGTATTTT. Translation gives CASSEQTGDTDTQYF.

In this sample, this clone turned up once. The chain combines TRBV6-5 with TRBJ2-1, with D maybe TRBD2 (7 bases). CDR3 length: 14 amino acids. In germline, CDR1 is MNHEY, CDR2 SVGAGI. V was pared by 2 bases and J by 7 bases, with 12 bases between. The CDR3 region has the DNA TGTGCCAGCAGTTACATTGAGGGGGGGAATGAGCAGTTCTTC. As protein: CASSYIEGGNEQFF.

CDR3 in DNA: TGTGCCAGCAGCCAACAAATGAACACTGAAGCTTTCTTT. Amino acids: CASSQQMNTEAFF. The chain employs TRBV4-2 and TRBJ1-1, with D unclear. Trimming took 2 bases from V and 0 from J, leaving 4 bases between them. The CDR3 is 13 amino acids. CDR1 is LGHNA, CDR2 YNFKEQ, per germline.

To note about this clone: At one end, the junction sequence differs from germline, possibly due to a read error. The rearrangement uses TRBV28 and TRBJ1-1; D is unresolved. The germline gives CDR1 MDHEN, CDR2 SYDVKM. There are 13 residues in the CDR3. DNA of the CDR3: TGTGCCAGCAATTTAGCCCTCGGAGATGAAGCTTTCTTT. Amino acid sequence: CASNLALGDEAFF.

The chain recombines TRBV10-3 with TRBJ2-1; D not certain. From germline, CDR1 is ENHRY and CDR2 SYGVKD. The CDR3 runs 13 residues. V lost 3 bases and J 6 bases, leaving 9 bases between the germline ends. CDR3 region: CAISDSRSNEQFF. As DNA, the CDR3 is TGTGCCATCAGTGACTCCCGGAGCAATGAGCAGTTCTTC.

The chain carries TRBV10-2 and TRBJ1-6; D ambiguous. The CDR3 covers 13 residues. Looked up from germline, CDR1 is WSHSY and CDR2 is SAAADI. The V end lost 5 bases, the J end lost 9 bases, and 11 bases lay between the germline ends. The CDR3 coding sequence is TGCGCCAGCAGTTATTCGGAGGGTTCACCCCTCCACTTT. Its translation: CASSYSEGSPLHF.